The T cell receptor (beta chain) under discussion was sequenced for a study of beta chain features in type 1 diabetes. Study outcomes and limitations: Among all four CD4+ subsets, Type 1 diabetes patients had TCRB CDR3s that were moderately but significantly shorter.

This clone has only a few counts. No antigen is known for it. The V and J ends lost 4 bases and 3 bases, in that order; junction bases with no gene match: 6. CDR1 is KGHSH and CDR2 is LQKENI in the germline V gene. The CDR3 consists of 14 residues. On average, the one heparinised blood draw given by each donor was approximately 100 mL. Sequenced material consisted of expressed TCRB transcripts (all of the isolated RNA was reverse transcribed). TCRdb keeps only in-frame clones here, not all; method: immunoSEQ multiplex PCR. The sample shows about 170,000 clones, roughly 8% of them seen only once. This rearrangement joins TRBV18 to TRBJ2-7; 7 positions agree with TRBD1. Material: central memory CD4+ T cells from blood. The receptor comes from a middle-aged woman with type 1 diabetes. The chain's CDR3 is CASSRTGQNYEQYF. The DNA for the CDR3 is TGTGCCAGCTCACGGACGGGACAGAACTACGAGCAGTACTTC.